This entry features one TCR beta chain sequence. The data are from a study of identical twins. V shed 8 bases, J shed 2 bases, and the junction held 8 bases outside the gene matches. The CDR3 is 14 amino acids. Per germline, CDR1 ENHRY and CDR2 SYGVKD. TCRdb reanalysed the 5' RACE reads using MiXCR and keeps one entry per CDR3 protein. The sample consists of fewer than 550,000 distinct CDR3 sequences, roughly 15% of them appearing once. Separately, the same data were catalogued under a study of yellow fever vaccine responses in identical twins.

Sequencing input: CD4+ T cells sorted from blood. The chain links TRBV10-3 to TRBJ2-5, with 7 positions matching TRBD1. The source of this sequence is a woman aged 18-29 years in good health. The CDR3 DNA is TGTGCCATCCGAGAAGACAGGGATCAAGAGACCCAGTACTTC. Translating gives CAIREDRDQETQYF.